Below are 31 T cell receptor beta chains sequenced from a single sample in a study of identical twins. MiXCR, applied by TCRdb to the 5' RACE reads, yields one record per CDR3 protein. The data hold 640,000 or so distinct CDR3 sequences, with around 5.7% observed a single time. The sample was naive T cells sorted from blood. Receptors were obtained from a man in his late teens or twenties in good health.

This clonotype was recorded a few times. V and J are TRBV7-3 and TRBJ2-7; TRBD2 matches 7 bases. J lost 9 bases, V lost 5 bases, and 19 bases had no gene match. Germline V gives CDR1 SGHTA, CDR2 FQGTGA. CDR3 length: 16 amino acids. Here the CDR3 DNA reads TGTGCCAGCAGCCAAGGTCGCGGGAGCCTCCCACCCCGGCAGTACTTC. As protein: CASSQGRGSLPPRQYF.

This clonotype was detected many times. This rearrangement joins TRBV28 to TRBJ2-3; TRBD1 matches 8 bases. The CDR3 is 15 amino acids. Germline lookup yields CDR1 MDHEN and CDR2 SYDVKM. V dropped 8 bases and J dropped 3; count of bases not matched to a gene: 10. Here the CDR3 reads CASPDRTGTTDTQYF. Written as DNA, the CDR3 is TGTGCCAGCCCTGATCGGACAGGGACGACAGATACGCAGTATTTT.

DNA of the CDR3: TGCGCCAGCAGTGAGTCGACGACAGATACGCAGTATTTT. Translation: CASSESTTDTQYF. This chain uses TRBV10-1 with TRBJ2-3; no reliable D call. Deletions cut 0 bases from V and 3 bases from J, with 4 bases between. This CDR3 is 13 amino acids long. The V gene's germline CDR1 is WNHNN and CDR2 SYGVQD (reference sequence).

This clonotype was recorded at least ten times. This rearrangement joins TRBV13 to TRBJ2-3; tentatively, D is TRBD1 (7 bases). The CDR3 consists of 16 residues. Trimming shortened V by 3 bases and J by 2 bases, and 15 bases separated the two germline ends. Germline CDR1 is PRHDT and CDR2 is FYEKMQ (reference sequence). The CDR3 loop reads CASSFRTGGDTDTQYF. CDR3 nucleotide sequence: TGTGCCAGCAGCTTCCGGACAGGCGGGGACACAGATACGCAGTATTTT.

The rearrangement joins TRBV7-3 to TRBJ2-5; D possibly corresponds to TRBD2 (6 bases). This CDR3 is built from 15 residues. The V end was cut by 5 bases, the J end by 2 bases, with 15 bases between. In germline, CDR1 is SGHTA, CDR2 FQGTGA. The DNA for the CDR3 is TGTGCCAGCAGCCCCTACGTTGGAGGGCAAGAGACCCAGTACTTC. It specifies CASSPYVGGQETQYF.

This clonotype was detected a few times. V is TRBV3-1 and J is TRBJ1-1; D not certain. V was clipped by 0 bases and J by 5 bases, with 13 bases between them. The germline V gene has CDR1 LGHDT and CDR2 YNNKEL (reference sequence). The CDR3 is made up of 15 amino acids. This CDR3 is CASSQERLAGTEAFF. The CDR3 DNA reads as TGTGCCAGCAGCCAAGAGCGACTGGCGGGGACTGAAGCTTTCTTT.

At least ten counts were recorded for this clonotype. The chain employs TRBV10-3 and TRBJ2-2; 12 bases line up with TRBD2. This CDR3 has 20 amino acids. Germline CDR1 reads ENHRY; CDR2 reads SYGVKD. V gave up 2 bases and J gave up 6 bases; unmatched junction bases: 16. The CDR3 coding sequence is TGTGCCATCAGTGAGAGCTTGACAATAAGGCTAGCGGGAGGGCCCGGGGAGCTGTTTTTT. As protein: CAISESLTIRLAGGPGELFF.

J is TRBJ2-1 and V is TRBV27; D is perhaps TRBD1 or TRBD2 (5 bases each). Germline V gene data show CDR1 as MNHEY and CDR2 as SMNVEV (reference sequence). Trimming left V 2 bases short and J 6 bases short, with 11 bases between. The CDR3 length is 14 residues. CDR3 bases: TGTGCCAGCAGTTTAGTTCGGGGCCCCAATGAGCAGTTCTTC. It is translated as CASSLVRGPNEQFF.

This chain joins TRBV21-1 and TRBJ2-3; the tabulated D call, TRBD1, remains unverified against the DNA. TRBV21-1 is a documented pseudogene. This CDR3 region has 15 residues. The CDR3 DNA sequence: TGTGCCAGCAGCACGGGGACAGGGGAAGAGGATACGCAGTATTTT. Amino acids: CASSTGTGEEDTQYF.

This clonotype occurred a few times. The rearrangement joins TRBV29-1 to TRBJ1-2; 7 positions agree with TRBD1. Trimming removed 7 bases from V and 6 bases from J; junction bases left unmatched: 8. Germline V gene lookup returns CDR1 SQVTM and CDR2 ANQGSEA. This CDR3 has 12 residues. CDR3 in DNA: TGCAGCGCTCCCGACAGGGATAATGGCTACACCTTC. It specifies CSAPDRDNGYTF. The whole variable domain, filled in from reference TRBV29-1 and TRBJ1-2, reads SAVISQKPSRDICQRGTSLTIQCQVDSQVTMMFWYRQQPGQSLTLIATANQGSEATYESGFVIDKFPISRPNLTFSTLTVSNMSPEDSSIYLCSAPDRDNGYTFGSGTRLTVV.

The rearrangement uses TRBV9 and TRBJ2-3; TRBD1 or TRBD2 may be the D gene (5 bases each). Trimming pared 4 bases from V and 2 bases from J, leaving 14 bases between. CDR3 length equals 15 residues. Germline CDR1 and CDR2: SGDLS and YYNGEE. CDR3 residues: CASSPQGDHTDTQYF. The CDR3 coding sequence is TGTGCCAGCAGCCCTCAGGGAGACCACACAGATACGCAGTATTTT. Complete variable domain (other parts from reference TRBV9 and TRBJ2-3): DSGVTQTPKHLITATGQRVTLRCSPRSGDLSVYWYQQSLDQGLQFLIQYYNGEERAKGNILERFSAQQFPDLHSELNLSSLELGDSALYFCASSPQGDHTDTQYFGPGTRLTVL.

For the CDR3, the DNA is TGCGCCAGCAGCCCAGGGAGGGGCAAAGAGACCCAGTACTTC. It codes for CASSPGRGKETQYF. J is TRBJ2-5 and V is TRBV5-1, with 7 bases matching TRBD2. J gave up 3 bases and V 4 bases, and 6 bases lay outside the gene matches. CDR3 length: 14 amino acids. Germline CDR1 reads SGHRS; CDR2 reads YFSETQ.

This chain links TRBV9 with TRBJ2-3; unclear D gene. The germline V gene encodes CDR1 SGDLS and CDR2 YYNGEE. There are 14 residues in the CDR3. Trimming removed 0 bases from V and 7 bases from J, with 12 bases in between. This CDR3 is CASSVGLEENTQYF. The DNA for the CDR3 is TGTGCCAGCAGCGTAGGCCTAGAGGAGAATACGCAGTATTTT.

The V and J genes are TRBV19 and TRBJ2-3; D possibly uses TRBD1 or TRBD2 (6 bases each). V was shortened by 7 bases and J by 8 bases, with 19 bases between the two germline ends. The CDR3 is 14 residues long. Germline V gene sequence: CDR1 LNHDA, CDR2 SQIVND (reference sequence). CDR3 nucleotide sequence: TGTGCCAGTATAGGATTTAGGGGGGCTGGTACGCAGTATTTT. This sequence encodes CASIGFRGAGTQYF.

This clonotype was detected ten times or more. CDR3 residues: CSVGGTGGPNYGYTF. The CDR3 DNA sequence: TGCAGCGTTGGGGGGACAGGGGGCCCAAACTATGGCTACACCTTC. The genes are TRBV29-1 and TRBJ1-2, with TRBD1 matching over 12 bases. The CDR3 covers 15 residues. The junction had 5 bases not matched to a gene; V was cut back by 4 bases and J by 2 bases. CDR1 and CDR2 (germline): SQVTM, ANQGSEA.

This clonotype was detected only a few times. The chain couples TRBV5-1 to TRBJ2-1, with D perhaps TRBD1 (5 bases). The V end lost 5 bases, the J end lost 4 bases, and 16 bases lay between the germline ends. Germline CDR1 reads SGHRS; CDR2 reads YFSETQ. The CDR3 contains 15 residues. The CDR3 DNA sequence: TGCGCCAGCAGTCTCAGGGTAGTGGGATACAATGAGCAGTTCTTC. Translation gives CASSLRVVGYNEQFF.

The sample holds a few counts of this clonotype. This rearrangement joins TRBV20-1 to TRBJ2-1, with 7 bases fitting TRBD2. The germline V gene encodes CDR1 DFQATT and CDR2 SNEGSKA (reference sequence). V trimming: 4 bases; J trimming: 8 bases; junction bases outside the gene matches: 8. This CDR3 contains 13 residues. The CDR3 DNA is TGCAGTGCTATTTATCCTAGCGGCTATGAGCAGTTCTTC. Amino acid sequence: CSAIYPSGYEQFF.

This clonotype showed up many times. This chain connects TRBV27 to TRBJ1-1; D gene ambiguous. This CDR3 contains 14 residues. Germline values: CDR1 MNHEY, CDR2 SMNVEV (reference sequence). Trimming removed 5 bases from V and 1 base from J, with 11 bases in between. The CDR3 here is CASSDHPANTEAFF. In nucleotides, the CDR3 is TGTGCCAGCAGTGACCACCCTGCGAACACTGAAGCTTTCTTT.

This clonotype was seen repeatedly, ten times or more. The V call is TRBV29-1, the J call TRBJ2-3; TRBD1 aligns across 7 bases. In germline, CDR1 is SQVTM, CDR2 ANQGSEA. The CDR3 is 14 amino acids. The J segment lost 2 bases and the V segment lost 4 bases, leaving 6 bases of the junction unmatched. The CDR3 spells CSVAGTAATDTQYF. The DNA of the CDR3 is TGCAGCGTTGCCGGGACAGCTGCCACAGATACGCAGTATTTT.

This clonotype has at least ten counts. The V call is TRBV29-1, the J call TRBJ2-1; perhaps TRBD1 as D (5 bases). The CDR3 length is 15 residues. V lost 4 bases, J lost 4 bases, and 17 bases lay in between. The V gene's germline CDR1 is SQVTM and CDR2 ANQGSEA. The CDR3 spells CSVASGQIVYNEQFF. The CDR3 nucleotides read TGCAGCGTTGCTAGTGGACAAATAGTATACAATGAGCAGTTCTTC.

This clonotype came up many times. This chain joins TRBV5-1 and TRBJ2-3; weak D call: TRBD2 (7 bases). This CDR3 comprises 16 residues. Germline loops: CDR1 SGHRS, CDR2 YFSETQ. Trimming took 0 bases from V and 2 from J, leaving 13 bases between them. The CDR3 spells CASSLEAGQNTDTQYF. The CDR3 DNA reads TGCGCCAGCAGCTTGGAAGCGGGACAAAACACAGATACGCAGTATTTT.

The chain carries TRBV12-3 or TRBV12-4 and TRBJ1-1; D call uncertain. Trimming stripped 6 bases from V and 1 base from J, with 15 bases between. The CDR3 runs 15 residues. CDR3 DNA sequence: TGTGCCAGCAGCTCCTTACGTACAGAGAACACTGAAGCTTTCTTT. Its translation is CASSSLRTENTEAFF.

This clonotype was seen ten or more times. V is TRBV6-1 and J is TRBJ2-3; 10 bases map to TRBD2. Germline trimming cut 8 bases from V and 3 bases from J; bases unmatched to any gene: 8. The CDR3 length is 15 residues. Germline V gives CDR1 MNHNS, CDR2 SASEGT. The CDR3 loop is CASGPSGSSTDTQYF. In nucleotides, the CDR3 is TGTGCCAGCGGCCCTAGCGGGAGTAGTACAGATACGCAGTATTTT.

This clonotype was recorded many times. In DNA form, the CDR3 reads TGTGCCAGCAACCCGGCTAGCGGGAGTTTTAGCATTCAGTACTTC. It specifies CASNPASGSFSIQYF. The chain is built from TRBV6-1 and TRBJ2-4, with 10 nucleotides matching TRBD2. Germline loops: CDR1 MNHNS, CDR2 SASEGT. J gave up 9 bases and V 7 bases, and 12 bases lay outside the gene matches. The CDR3 is 15 amino acids.

This clonotype was counted ten times or more. The chain employs TRBV12-3 or TRBV12-4 and TRBJ2-5; D may correspond to TRBD1 or TRBD2 (5 bases each). This CDR3 is 13 amino acids long. V gave up 8 bases and J gave up 2 bases, with 12 bases separating them. CDR3: CASLLGDQETQYF. The CDR3 DNA follows: TGTGCCAGCTTACTAGGGGATCAAGAGACCCAGTACTTC.

In this sample, this clonotype turned up a few times. The CDR3 loop reads CASSVLKDEQFF. The DNA for the CDR3 is TGTGCCAGCAGCGTTCTCAAGGATGAGCAGTTCTTC. The rearrangement joins TRBV11-2 to TRBJ2-1; no firm D call. This CDR3 region has 12 residues. The germline gives CDR1 SGHAT, CDR2 FQNNGV. Trimming took 5 bases from V and 8 from J, leaving 10 bases between them.

V and J are TRBV7-8 and TRBJ2-7, with D unclear. The V end lost 5 bases, the J end lost 1 base, and 18 bases lay between the germline ends. Germline V gene data show CDR1 as SGHVS and CDR2 as FQNEAQ. CDR3 length: 16 amino acids. CDR3 loop: CASSPKGWRGSYEQYV. The CDR3 DNA reads TGTGCCAGCAGCCCAAAAGGTTGGCGTGGATCCTACGAGCAGTACGTC.

The chain carries TRBV11-1 and TRBJ2-4; 13 bases line up with TRBD2. V dropped 5 bases and J dropped 2; count of bases not matched to a gene: 12. CDR1 SGHAT and CDR2 FQDESV come from the germline V gene (reference sequence). The CDR3 length is 19 residues. The CDR3 bases are TGTGCCAGCAGCCCGAGTGGACTAGCGGGAGAACTAACCAAAAACATTCAGTACTTC. Translating it yields CASSPSGLAGELTKNIQYF.

This clonotype was counted ten times or more. This chain joins TRBV6-2 or TRBV6-3 and TRBJ2-1, with D unresolved. Trimming left V 5 bases short and J 9 bases short, with 14 bases between. CDR3 length: 13 amino acids. Germline CDR1 is MNHEY and CDR2 is SVGEGT. DNA for the CDR3: TGTGCCAGCAGTATCACAAGGACGGGTGAGCAGTTCTTC. Translated: CASSITRTGEQFF.

Only a few counts were recorded for this clonotype. The rearrangement uses TRBV15 and TRBJ2-7, with 8 bases identical to TRBD1. Trimming at V came to 1 base and at J to 2 bases, leaving 7 bases not matched to a gene. Germline CDR1 LNHNV, CDR2 YYDKDF (reference sequence). The CDR3 runs to 16 residues. CDR3 bases: TGTGCCACCAGCAGAGTTCCGACAGGGGCAACCTACGAGCAGTACTTC. Translating it yields CATSRVPTGATYEQYF. Full variable domain (outside the CDR3, taken from reference TRBV15 and TRBJ2-7): DAMVIQNPRYQVTQFGKPVTLSCSQTLNHNVMYWYQQKSSQAPKLLFHYYDKDFNNEADTPDNFQSRRPNTSFCFLDIRSPGLGDTAMYLCATSRVPTGATYEQYFGPGTRLTVT.

This clonotype was counted a few times. The chain links TRBV20-1 to TRBJ2-3; D is undetermined. Germline CDR1 reads DFQATT; CDR2 reads SNEGSKA (reference sequence). V was clipped by 7 bases and J by 0 bases, with 8 bases between them. This CDR3 is built from 12 residues. CDR3 coding DNA: TGCAGTGGATCCCCTAGCACAGATACGCAGTATTTT. This translates into CSGSPSTDTQYF.